The 25 T cell receptor beta chains below all came from one sample that was sequenced in a study of control samples from healthy donors and cancer patients. Only in-frame clones appear in the TCRdb table, and some are missing; sequencing was by immunoSEQ multiplex PCR. This sample has over 100,000 clones; over 75% occur once, and the top ten carry roughly 3.4%. The sample was blood. The origin of the receptors is a man aged 45-65 years in good health.

The rearrangement joins TRBV10-3 to TRBJ2-7; D remains unclear. CDR1 ENHRY and CDR2 SYGVKD come from the germline V gene. This CDR3 is built from 16 residues. V was cut by 4 bases and J by 2 bases, with 18 bases left in between. This chain's CDR3 is CAISGTDRSSTYEQYF. CDR3 sequence (DNA): TGTGCCATCAGTGGTACAGATAGGTCCTCAACCTACGAGCAGTACTTC.

This clone has ten or more counts. The chain links TRBV25-1 to TRBJ1-1; D gene uncertain. Trimming stripped 3 bases from V and 6 bases from J, with 5 bases between. Germline CDR1 is MGHDK and CDR2 is SYGVNS. This CDR3 is 11 amino acids long. The CDR3, as DNA: TGTGCCAGCAGTGATTTCGCTGAAGCTTTCTTT. It encodes CASSDFAEAFF.

The genes are TRBV5-4 and TRBJ2-2; D might be TRBD1 or TRBD2, each matching 6 bases. Trimming stripped 4 bases from V and 4 bases from J, with 11 bases between. The CDR3 contains 14 residues. Germline CDR1 and CDR2: SGHNT and YYREEE (reference sequence). CDR3 protein: CASSLWGATGELFF. CDR3 DNA sequence: TGTGCCAGCAGCCTCTGGGGGGCCACCGGGGAGCTGTTTTTT.

The J gene is TRBJ2-3, the V gene TRBV30; D perhaps matches TRBD2 (5 bases). Trimming shortened V by 6 bases and J by 5 bases, and 12 bases separated the two germline ends. CDR1 GTSNPN and CDR2 SVGIG come from the germline V gene (reference sequence). The CDR3 has 12 amino acids. The CDR3 DNA reads as TGTGCCTGCGTGCGGGTTGGAGATACGCAGTATTTT. Residues: CACVRVGDTQYF.

This chain joins TRBV12-3 or TRBV12-4 and TRBJ2-1; the D gene is possibly TRBD1 (6 bases). V lost 3 bases and J 10 bases, leaving 13 bases between the germline ends. The CDR3 has 13 amino acids. The CDR3: CASSFSVRGEQFF. CDR3 sequence (DNA): TGTGCCAGCAGTTTCTCGGTAAGGGGGGAGCAGTTCTTC.

The rearrangement uses TRBV11-2 and TRBJ2-3; tentatively, D is TRBD1 (6 bases). Trimming pared 4 bases from V and 4 bases from J, leaving 18 bases between. There are 16 residues in the CDR3. In germline, CDR1 is SGHAT, CDR2 FQNNGV. CDR3 DNA: TGTGCCAGCAGCTCACAGGGCAGGGGTTTAGCAGATACGCAGTATTTT. Translating gives CASSSQGRGLADTQYF.

CDR3 DNA: TGTGCCAGCAGCTTCGCAACTAGCGTCCAAGAGACCCAGTACTTC. Translated, it gives CASSFATSVQETQYF. This chain joins TRBV7-6 and TRBJ2-5; 7 bases align to TRBD2. This CDR3 has 15 residues. Germline CDR1 is SGHVS and CDR2 is FNYEAQ. J was trimmed by 1 base and V by 3 bases; bases with no gene match: 5.

V is TRBV4-1 and J is TRBJ2-4; D not certain. The CDR3 contains 17 residues. V lost 0 bases, J lost 1 base, and 13 bases lay in between. CDR1 MGHRA and CDR2 YSYEKL come from the germline V gene. Here the CDR3 DNA reads TGCGCCAGCAGCCAAGAGGATGGCGTTGCGGCCAAAAACATTCAGTACTTC. Its translation: CASSQEDGVAAKNIQYF.

The CDR3 here is CASSAATGFFDTGELFF. The CDR3 region has the DNA TGTGCCAGCAGTGCCGCTACAGGGTTTTTTGACACCGGGGAGCTGTTTTTT. The chain couples TRBV6-1 to TRBJ2-2, with TRBD1 as a possible D gene (6 bases). There are 17 residues in the CDR3. V lost 4 bases to trimming and J lost 3 bases, with 18 bases between them. The germline V gene has CDR1 MNHNS and CDR2 SASEGT.

This sequence joins TRBV5-6 and TRBJ1-5, with 10 bases fitting TRBD1. The V gene end was trimmed by 2 bases and the J gene end by 5 bases; junction bases not matched to a gene: 4. The CDR3 sequence is 15 residues long. CDR1 and CDR2 from the germline V gene are SGHDT and YYEEEE. CDR3: CASSFGTGDDQPQHF. The CDR3 region has the DNA TGTGCCAGCAGCTTTGGGACAGGGGACGATCAGCCCCAGCATTTT.

The chain joins TRBV28 to TRBJ1-1; weak D call: TRBD1 (6 bases). CDR1 MDHEN and CDR2 SYDVKM come from the germline V gene. The CDR3 has 13 residues. Deletions cut 8 bases from V and 4 bases from J, with 14 bases between. The DNA for the CDR3 is TGTGCCAGCGCGGCAACAGGGAGCACTGAAGCTTTCTTT. Translation: CASAATGSTEAFF.

The gene calls are TRBV5-8 and TRBJ2-1; 7 bases line up with TRBD1. Germline CDR1 and CDR2: SGHTS and YDEGEE. The junction had 3 bases not matched to a gene; V was cut back by 3 bases and J by 0 bases. The CDR3 loop spans 15 amino acids. This chain's CDR3 is CASSSGTVSYNEQFF. In DNA form, the CDR3 reads TGTGCCAGCAGCTCAGGGACAGTCTCCTACAATGAGCAGTTCTTC.

The genes are TRBV27 and TRBJ2-2, with a tentative D call TRBD1 (5 bases). Germline V gives CDR1 MNHEY, CDR2 SMNVEV (reference sequence). The V and J ends lost 0 bases and 10 bases respectively, with 12 bases between them. CDR3 length equals 14 residues. CDR3 region: CASSLSSGFLELFF. For the CDR3, the DNA is TGTGCCAGCAGTTTATCCTCAGGGTTTTTGGAGCTGTTTTTT.

The rearrangement uses TRBV6-1 and TRBJ2-5; TRBD1 aligns across 7 bases. Germline lookup yields CDR1 MNHNS and CDR2 SASEGT. The CDR3 sequence is 15 residues long. J was trimmed by 6 bases and V by 2 bases; bases with no gene match: 9. The CDR3 coding sequence is TGTGCCAGCAGTGAATTCATAGGGGGCGTAAAGACCCAGTACTTC. This sequence encodes CASSEFIGGVKTQYF.

The chain employs TRBV2 and TRBJ1-2; tentatively, D is TRBD1 (5 bases). The CDR3 is 13 amino acids. The germline V gene encodes CDR1 SNHLY and CDR2 FYNNEI. The V and J ends lost 6 bases and 7 bases respectively, with 15 bases between them. The CDR3 nucleotides are TGTGCCAGCAGGGATAGACAGACTTCTGGCTACACCTTC. Protein: CASRDRQTSGYTF.

This chain joins TRBV28 and TRBJ2-7, with 9 bases lining up with TRBD1. V was pared by 2 bases and J by 2 bases, with 4 bases of the junction left unmatched. The CDR3 spans 15 residues. The germline gives CDR1 MDHEN, CDR2 SYDVKM. The CDR3 DNA reads TGTGCCAGCAGTTTAAGGGACAGGGTTCCCTACGAGCAGTACTTC. Residues: CASSLRDRVPYEQYF. Full variable domain (missing parts from reference TRBV28 and TRBJ2-7): DVKVTQSSRYLVKRTGEKVFLECVQDMDHENMFWYRQDPGLGLRLIYFSYDVKMKEKGDIPEGYSVSREKKERFSLILESASTNQTSMYLCASSLRDRVPYEQYFGPGTRLTVT.

CDR3 protein: CASSPDTNTEAFF. As DNA, the CDR3 is TGTGCCAGCAGCCCCGACACGAACACTGAAGCTTTCTTT. V is TRBV5-4 and J is TRBJ1-1; D not resolved. The germline V gene encodes CDR1 SGHNT and CDR2 YYREEE (reference sequence). This CDR3 is 13 amino acids long. V was cut by 4 bases and J by 1 base, with 8 bases left in between.

The CDR3 region is CASSYRMGMNTEAFF. CDR3 DNA sequence: TGTGCCAGCAGCTATCGTATGGGCATGAACACTGAAGCTTTCTTT. J is TRBJ1-1 and V is TRBV7-9; unclear D gene. Trimming stripped 4 bases from V and 0 bases from J, with 12 bases between. Germline lookup yields CDR1 SEHNR and CDR2 FQNEAQ (reference sequence). This CDR3 is built from 15 residues.

In nucleotides, the CDR3 is TGCGCCAGCAGTGAGAGGGTTGGGGCGGGACGGTCACAAGAGACCCAGTACTTC. Encoded protein: CASSERVGAGRSQETQYF. The chain employs TRBV10-2 and TRBJ2-5; TRBD2 is a possible D gene (6 bases). CDR1 and CDR2 (germline): WSHSY, SAAADI. This CDR3 region has 18 residues. Trimming took 2 bases from V and 2 from J, leaving 21 bases between them.

The rearrangement links TRBV11-2 to TRBJ2-2; 7 bases agree with TRBD1. The V segment lost 6 bases and the J segment 2 bases; nucleotides outside the gene matches: 6. The V gene's germline CDR1 is SGHAT and CDR2 FQNNGV. This CDR3 region has 15 residues. The CDR3 is CASRGRDRNTGELFF. The CDR3 bases are TGTGCCAGCAGGGGAAGGGACAGAAACACCGGGGAGCTGTTTTTT. Complete variable domain (other parts from reference TRBV11-2 and TRBJ2-2): EAGVAQSPRYKIIEKRQSVAFWCNPISGHATLYWYQQILGQGPKLLIQFQNNGVVDDSQLPKDRFSAERLKGVDSTLKIQPAKLEDSAVYLCASRGRDRNTGELFFGEGSRLTVL.

The genes are TRBV21-1 and TRBJ1-5; the table's TRBD1 call for D was not verified on the DNA. TRBV21-1 is recorded as a pseudogene. This CDR3 region has 18 residues. As DNA, the CDR3 is TGTGCCAGCAGCAAACCCAGACAGGGGGTACATCCCAATCAGCCCCAGCATTTT. It translates to CASSKPRQGVHPNQPQHF.

V is TRBV11-3 and J is TRBJ1-3; 8 nucleotides match TRBD1. Germline CDR1 and CDR2: SGHNT and YENEEA. The CDR3 has 18 amino acids. V lost 6 bases to trimming and J lost 0 bases; unmatched junction nucleotides: 13. CDR3 sequence: CASSYQQGGWLSGNTIYF. The CDR3 DNA is TGTGCCAGCAGTTATCAACAGGGGGGCTGGCTCTCTGGAAACACCATATATTTT.

The CDR3 is CASSLVPETGELFF. The CDR3 DNA is TGCGCCAGCAGCTTGGTCCCGGAAACCGGGGAGCTGTTTTTT. The chain couples TRBV5-1 to TRBJ2-2; D is uncertain. V was trimmed by 0 bases and J by 5 bases, leaving 8 bases between them. There are 14 residues in the CDR3. Germline assignment: CDR1 SGHRS and CDR2 YFSETQ.

This chain uses TRBV28 with TRBJ1-2; 7 bases line up with TRBD1. With 5 bases clipped from V and 6 bases from J, the junction kept 9 bases outside the gene matches. The CDR3 runs 14 residues. CDR1 and CDR2 from the germline V gene are MDHEN and SYDVKM. This chain's CDR3 is CASSPADRLNGYTF. In nucleotides, the CDR3 is TGTGCCAGCAGTCCGGCGGACAGGTTGAATGGCTACACCTTC.

The V and J genes are TRBV9 and TRBJ2-7, with D unclear. Germline CDR1 is SGDLS and CDR2 is YYNGEE. V was clipped by 3 bases and J by 5 bases, with 12 bases between them. The CDR3 length is 13 residues. In nucleotides, the CDR3 is TGTGCCAGCAGCGACCCGGATTCCCACGAGCAGTACTTC. Amino acid sequence: CASSDPDSHEQYF. The variable domain in full, with the rest retrieved from reference TRBV9 and TRBJ2-7, is DSGVTQTPKHLITATGQRVTLRCSPRSGDLSVYWYQQSLDQGLQFLIQYYNGEERAKGNILERFSAQQFPDLHSELNLSSLELGDSALYFCASSDPDSHEQYFGPGTRLTVT.